One and the same sample provided the 14 T cell receptor beta chains below, sequenced in a study of blood T cells in healthy people across ages. Next came a second PCR, run for about 6 to 12 cycles, which used a sample-barcoded 5' primer along with a J-beta primer mix. TCRdb passed the 5' RACE reads through MiXCR, listing each CDR3 protein once. The sample records some 710,000 distinct CDR3 sequences, around a fifth being singletons. What was sequenced was blood. These receptors were taken from a man aged 65-85 years in good health.

This CDR3 is CASSQDWDRPVLTF. The CDR3 bases are TGTGCCAGCAGCCAAGATTGGGACAGACCCGTCCTGACTTTC. The chain joins TRBV3-1 to TRBJ2-6, with 7 bases that match TRBD1. J gave up 12 bases and V 0 bases, and 5 bases lay outside the gene matches. The CDR3 consists of 14 residues. Germline loops: CDR1 LGHDT, CDR2 YNNKEL (reference sequence).

This chain connects TRBV20-1 to TRBJ2-1; TRBD1 might be the D (5 bases). The J call may be in error: the DNA end matches TRBJ2-7 better. There are 13 residues in the CDR3. CDR1 DFQATT and CDR2 SNEGSKA come from the germline V gene (reference sequence). The CDR3 protein is CSATVQIRDEQYF. CDR3 nucleotide sequence: TGCAGTGCCACCGTCCAGATCAGGGACGAGCAGTACTTC.

CDR3 nucleotides: TGCAGTGCTGGCAACCCGGATACGCAGTATTTT. Residues: CSAGNPDTQYF. The chain recombines TRBV20-1 with TRBJ2-3, with D hard to call. Trimming removed 5 bases from V and 6 bases from J, with 9 bases in between. The CDR3 totals 11 residues. Germline V lookup: CDR1 DFQATT, CDR2 SNEGSKA (reference sequence).

Only a few counts were recorded for this clonotype. V gene TRBV7-2 combines with J gene TRBJ2-1; D ambiguous. Trimming took off 1 base at V and 3 bases at J, with 10 bases between the two ends. Germline CDR1 and CDR2: SGHTA and FQGNSA. The CDR3 runs to 15 residues. In nucleotides, the CDR3 is TGTGCCAGCAGCTTAGGGGCGTCGGACTACAATGAGCAGTTCTTC. Translation: CASSLGASDYNEQFF.

This clonotype came up a few times. This chain connects TRBV29-1 to TRBJ2-3, with 7 bases lining up with TRBD2. The CDR3 spans 13 residues. Per germline, CDR1 SQVTM and CDR2 ANQGSEA. V shed 2 bases, J shed 3 bases, and the junction held 2 bases outside the gene matches. The CDR3 reads CSVEPSGTDTQYF. The CDR3 DNA is TGCAGCGTTGAACCTAGCGGTACAGATACGCAGTATTTT.

The chain is built from TRBV7-7 and TRBJ2-3; 8 nucleotides line up with TRBD2. The ends lost 5 bases at V and 4 bases at J; junction bases unmatched: 14. CDR3 length equals 17 residues. Germline V gene data show CDR1 as SSHAT and CDR2 as FNYEAQ (reference sequence). The CDR3 loop reads CASSPGGISGSADTQYF. In nucleotides, the CDR3 is TGTGCCAGCAGCCCGGGGGGGATTAGCGGGTCAGCAGATACGCAGTATTTT.

This clonotype turned up a few times. As DNA, the CDR3 is TGTGCCAGCAGGTCTACTAGCGGGGGTTACAATGAGCAGTTCTTC. This gives the protein CASRSTSGGYNEQFF. V usage is TRBV12-3 or TRBV12-4 and J usage is TRBJ2-1; 11 nucleotides align to TRBD2. CDR3 length: 15 amino acids. Losses at the gene ends were 6 bases for V and 4 bases for J; bases not matched to a gene: 5.

The table lists this clonotype with a few counts. The chain couples TRBV12-3 or TRBV12-4 to TRBJ1-1; D unresolved. The V end lost 7 bases, the J end lost 5 bases, and 11 bases lay between the germline ends. This CDR3 comprises 12 residues. CDR3 loop: CASTQGRTEAFF. The CDR3, as DNA: TGTGCCAGCACCCAAGGGAGGACTGAAGCTTTCTTT.

There are a few counts of this clonotype. The gene calls are TRBV28 and TRBJ2-7; D gene unclear. CDR3 size: 12 residues. The germline gives CDR1 MDHEN, CDR2 SYDVKM. The V end lost 6 bases, the J end lost 4 bases, and 10 bases lay between the germline ends. The CDR3 DNA follows: TGTGCCAGCAGCCCCAGTAGATACGAGCAGTACTTC. This encodes CASSPSRYEQYF.

This chain joins TRBV20-1 and TRBJ2-7, with 8 bases lining up with TRBD2. CDR1 DFQATT and CDR2 SNEGSKA come from the germline V gene (reference sequence). The CDR3 contains 13 residues. The trim removed 3 bases at V and 5 bases at J, leaving 6 bases unmatched. The CDR3 loop is CSASALAENEQYV. The DNA of the CDR3 is TGCAGTGCTAGTGCACTAGCGGAAAACGAGCAGTACGTC.

This clonotype was seen more than once but under ten times. This rearrangement joins TRBV20-1 to TRBJ2-5; D may be TRBD2 (5 bases). The J call may be faulty, since TRBJ2-7 better matches the DNA end. The CDR3 runs 12 residues. Germline assignment: CDR1 DFQATT and CDR2 SNEGSKA (reference sequence). CDR3 loop: CSAWEREYEQYF. The CDR3 DNA sequence: TGCAGTGCATGGGAGAGGGAGTACGAGCAGTACTTC.

Only one count was recorded for this clonotype. The rearrangement uses TRBV12-3 or TRBV12-4 and TRBJ2-5; no clear D gene. This CDR3 contains 12 residues. The V gene lost 3 bases and the J gene lost 4 bases, with 6 bases spanning the gap. CDR3 bases: TGTGCCAGCAGTTTCAGAGCAGAGACCCAGTACTTC. Translated: CASSFRAETQYF.

This chain joins TRBV21-1 and TRBJ1-2; the listed D gene, TRBD1, was not tested against the DNA. TRBV21-1 is given as a pseudogene. This CDR3 is 12 amino acids long. CDR3 residues: CASSKGPRGYTF. CDR3 sequence (DNA): TGTGCCAGCAGCAAAGGTCCCCGGGGCTACACCTTC.

This clonotype was seen a few times. The chain recombines TRBV20-1 with TRBJ2-2; D uncertain. Germline V gene sequence: CDR1 DFQATT, CDR2 SNEGSKA (reference sequence). Trimming stripped 4 bases from V and 5 bases from J, with 17 bases between. The CDR3 contains 15 residues. The CDR3 coding sequence is TGCAGTGCTACCAAGGGTTCCGGTGAGACCGGGGAGCTGTTTTTT. This translates into CSATKGSGETGELFF.